This entry lists 11 T cell receptor beta chains sequenced from one sample in a study of beta chain features in type 1 diabetes. Every bit of the isolated RNA underwent reverse transcription, so sequencing read expressed TCRB transcripts. Assay: immunoSEQ multiplex PCR; the TCRdb copy retains only in-frame clones and omits some. This table holds about 340,000 clones, roughly 8% found once. What was sequenced was central memory CD4+ T cells from blood. The receptors here all came from a woman younger than 30 in good health.

J is TRBJ2-1 and V is TRBV5-1, with 7 bases fitting TRBD1. The CDR3 consists of 15 residues. V lost 4 bases and J lost 1; bases outside the gene matches: 5. Germline assignment: CDR1 SGHRS and CDR2 YFSETQ. The CDR3 DNA follows: TGCGCCAGCAGCGCCGACAGGGTGTCCTACAATGAGCAGTTCTTC. The encoded protein is CASSADRVSYNEQFF. The whole variable domain, remainder taken from reference TRBV5-1 and TRBJ2-1, is KAGVTQTPRYLIKTRGQQVTLSCSPISGHRSVSWYQQTPGQGLQFLFEYFSETQRNKGNFPGRFSGRQFSNSRSEMNVSTLELGDSALYLCASSADRVSYNEQFFGPGTRLTVL.

V and J are TRBV7-9 and TRBJ1-2; no definite D call. Germline lookup yields CDR1 SEHNR and CDR2 FQNEAQ (reference sequence). V was shortened by 1 base and J by 8 bases, with 8 bases between the two germline ends. The CDR3 runs 12 residues. CDR3 residues: CASSLEVEGYTF. The DNA of the CDR3 is TGTGCCAGCAGCTTAGAGGTTGAGGGCTACACCTTC.

This clone was detected a few times. This chain uses TRBV29-1 with TRBJ2-5; D remains ambiguous. In germline, CDR1 is SQVTM, CDR2 ANQGSEA. This CDR3 spans 14 amino acids. The V gene lost 4 bases and the J gene lost 1 base, with 13 bases spanning the gap. This chain's CDR3 is CSVVRPNTQETQYF. The CDR3 DNA follows: TGCAGCGTTGTTCGCCCGAATACCCAAGAGACCCAGTACTTC.

This clone was seen a few times. J is TRBJ2-7 and V is TRBV18; the match to TRBD1 covers 8 bases. The V gene end was trimmed by 3 bases and the J gene end by 4 bases; junction bases not matched to a gene: 8. The CDR3 loop spans 15 amino acids. The germline V gene has CDR1 KGHSH and CDR2 LQKENI. This CDR3 is CASSPFRQGAYEQYF. Here the CDR3 DNA reads TGTGCCAGCTCACCTTTCCGTCAGGGGGCTTACGAGCAGTACTTC.

This chain connects TRBV5-4 to TRBJ1-5; 10 positions agree with TRBD1. The CDR3 is 15 residues long. Germline assignment: CDR1 SGHNT and CDR2 YYREEE (reference sequence). The junction had 5 bases not matched to a gene; V was cut back by 4 bases and J by 4 bases. The CDR3 bases are TGTGCCAGCAGCCCCGACAGGGGGCCGAATCAGCCCCAGCATTTT. This sequence encodes CASSPDRGPNQPQHF.

This chain connects TRBV28 to TRBJ2-5; D is perhaps TRBD2 (6 bases). Per germline, CDR1 MDHEN and CDR2 SYDVKM. This CDR3 comprises 13 residues. V was pared by 5 bases and J by 3 bases, with 10 bases between. CDR3 in amino acids: CASSRLVEETQYF. The CDR3 coding sequence is TGTGCCAGCAGTCGACTAGTCGAAGAGACCCAGTACTTC.

This clone turned up a few times. The V call is TRBV28, the J call TRBJ1-5; D perhaps matches TRBD1 (5 bases). Germline V gives CDR1 MDHEN, CDR2 SYDVKM. The CDR3 totals 15 residues. The V end lost 6 bases, the J end lost 1 base, and 13 bases lay between the germline ends. Written as DNA, the CDR3 is TGTGCCAGCAGGCCAGGGTCGCAGAGCAATCAGCCCCAGCATTTT. Protein sequence: CASRPGSQSNQPQHF.

The V and J genes are TRBV6-1 and TRBJ1-1; a possible D gene is TRBD1 (5 bases). V lost 1 base, J lost 6 bases, and 15 bases lay in between. The CDR3 runs to 15 residues. Germline loops: CDR1 MNHNS, CDR2 SASEGT. CDR3 residues: CASSEVTGAKSEAFF. CDR3 DNA: TGTGCCAGCAGTGAAGTTACAGGCGCGAAGTCTGAAGCTTTCTTT.

On this clone itself: The sample has other DNA sequences that encode this CDR3 too. This chain links TRBV18 with TRBJ2-5; unclear D gene. Trimming pared 3 bases from V and 2 bases from J, leaving 10 bases between. CDR3 length equals 14 residues. Germline V CDR1 and CDR2: KGHSH, LQKENI. The CDR3 region is CASSPPAGQETQYF. In DNA, the CDR3 is TGTGCCAGCTCACCCCCGGCAGGACAAGAGACCCAGTACTTC.

V is TRBV28 and J is TRBJ2-7, with D maybe TRBD1 (6 bases). Germline V gives CDR1 MDHEN, CDR2 SYDVKM. This CDR3 is 12 amino acids long. Trimming took 4 bases from V and 9 from J, leaving 13 bases between them. CDR3 amino acids: CASSSTGRAQYF. The DNA of the CDR3 is TGTGCCAGCAGTTCTACAGGGCGGGCGCAGTACTTC.

This clone has only a few counts. J is TRBJ2-7 and V is TRBV10-3; 7 bases align to TRBD1. The V and J ends lost 10 bases and 2 bases, in that order; junction bases with no gene match: 8. The CDR3 runs to 13 residues. Germline values: CDR1 ENHRY, CDR2 SYGVKD. The CDR3 loop reads CATTGTATYEQYF. CDR3 DNA: TGTGCCACCACCGGGACAGCCACCTACGAGCAGTACTTC.